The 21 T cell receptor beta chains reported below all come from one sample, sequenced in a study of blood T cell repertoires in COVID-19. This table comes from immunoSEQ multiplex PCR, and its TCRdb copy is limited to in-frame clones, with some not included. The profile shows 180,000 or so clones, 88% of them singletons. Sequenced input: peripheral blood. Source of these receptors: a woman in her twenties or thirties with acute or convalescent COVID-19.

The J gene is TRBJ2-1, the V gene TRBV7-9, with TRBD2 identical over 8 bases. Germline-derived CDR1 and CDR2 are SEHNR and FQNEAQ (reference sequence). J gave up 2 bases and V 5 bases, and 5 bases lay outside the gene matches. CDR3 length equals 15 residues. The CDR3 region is CASSHPGGPYNEQFF. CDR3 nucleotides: TGTGCCAGCAGCCATCCGGGGGGGCCCTACAATGAGCAGTTCTTC.

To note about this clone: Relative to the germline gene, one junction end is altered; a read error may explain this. The CDR3 region has the DNA TGTGCCAGCAGTATAGCGGGAGTTCTCGAGCAGTACTTC. Translated, it gives CASSIAGVLEQYF. The gene calls are TRBV12-3 or TRBV12-4 and TRBJ2-7, with 9 positions matching TRBD2. The CDR3 has 13 amino acids.

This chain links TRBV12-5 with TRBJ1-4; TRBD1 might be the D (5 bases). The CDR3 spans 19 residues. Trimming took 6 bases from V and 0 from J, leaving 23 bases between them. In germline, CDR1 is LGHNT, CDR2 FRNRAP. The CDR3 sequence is CASGKLPGGVGATNEKLFF. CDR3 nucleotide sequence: TGTGCTAGTGGCAAACTACCGGGAGGAGTAGGGGCAACTAATGAAAAACTGTTTTTT. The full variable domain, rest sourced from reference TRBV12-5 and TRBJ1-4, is DARVTQTPRHKVTEMGQEVTMRCQPILGHNTVFWYRQTMMQGLELLAYFRNRAPLDDSGMPKDRFSAEMPDATLATLKIQPSEPRDSAVYFCASGKLPGGVGATNEKLFFGSGTQLSVL.

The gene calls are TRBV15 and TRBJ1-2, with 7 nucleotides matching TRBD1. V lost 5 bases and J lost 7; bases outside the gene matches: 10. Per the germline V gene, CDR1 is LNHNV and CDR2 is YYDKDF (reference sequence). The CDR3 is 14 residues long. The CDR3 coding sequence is TGTGCCACCAGCGGGGAAAGGGGGCACGGTGGCTACACCTTC. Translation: CATSGERGHGGYTF.

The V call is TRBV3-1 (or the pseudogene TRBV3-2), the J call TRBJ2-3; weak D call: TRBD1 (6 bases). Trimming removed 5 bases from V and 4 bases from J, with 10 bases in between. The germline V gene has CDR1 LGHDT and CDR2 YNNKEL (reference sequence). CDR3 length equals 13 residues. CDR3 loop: CASSVQGSDTQYF. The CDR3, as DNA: TGTGCCAGCAGCGTACAGGGATCAGATACGCAGTATTTT.

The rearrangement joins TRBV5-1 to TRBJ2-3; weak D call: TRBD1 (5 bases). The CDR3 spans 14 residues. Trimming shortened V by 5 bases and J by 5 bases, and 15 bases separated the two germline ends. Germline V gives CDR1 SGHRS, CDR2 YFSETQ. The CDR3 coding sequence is TGCGCCAGCAGGGGGCAGGAGACTGGAGATACGCAGTATTTT. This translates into CASRGQETGDTQYF.

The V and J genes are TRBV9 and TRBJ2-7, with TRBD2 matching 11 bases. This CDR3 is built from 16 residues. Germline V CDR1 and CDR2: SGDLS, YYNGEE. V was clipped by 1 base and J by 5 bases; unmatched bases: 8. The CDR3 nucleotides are TGTGCCAGCAGCGTACAACAACTAGCGGGGGCTAACGAGCAGTACTTC. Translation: CASSVQQLAGANEQYF.

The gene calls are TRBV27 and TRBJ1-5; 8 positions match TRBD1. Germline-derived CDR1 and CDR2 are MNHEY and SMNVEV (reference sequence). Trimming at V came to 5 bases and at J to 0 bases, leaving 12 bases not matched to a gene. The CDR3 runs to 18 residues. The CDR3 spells CASSLTGEFPYSNQPQHF. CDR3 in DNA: TGTGCCAGCAGTCTGACAGGGGAGTTCCCCTATAGCAATCAGCCCCAGCATTTT.

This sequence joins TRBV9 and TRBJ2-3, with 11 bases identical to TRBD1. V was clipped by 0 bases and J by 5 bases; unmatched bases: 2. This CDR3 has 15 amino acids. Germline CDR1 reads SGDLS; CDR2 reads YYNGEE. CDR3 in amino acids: CASSVAGTGGDTQYF. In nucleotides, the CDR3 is TGTGCCAGCAGCGTAGCCGGGACAGGGGGAGATACGCAGTATTTT.

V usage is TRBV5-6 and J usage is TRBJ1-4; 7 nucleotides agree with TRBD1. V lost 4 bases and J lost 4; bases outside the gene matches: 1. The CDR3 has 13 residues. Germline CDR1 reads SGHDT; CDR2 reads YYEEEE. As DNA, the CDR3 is TGTGCCAGCAGCCGGGACAGTAATGAAAAACTGTTTTTT. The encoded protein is CASSRDSNEKLFF.

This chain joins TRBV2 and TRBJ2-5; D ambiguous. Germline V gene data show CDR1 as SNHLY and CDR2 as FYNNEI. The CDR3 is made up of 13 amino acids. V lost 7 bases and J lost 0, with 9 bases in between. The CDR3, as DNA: TGTGCCAGCACGGTCCTCCACCAAGAGACCCAGTACTTC. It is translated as CASTVLHQETQYF.

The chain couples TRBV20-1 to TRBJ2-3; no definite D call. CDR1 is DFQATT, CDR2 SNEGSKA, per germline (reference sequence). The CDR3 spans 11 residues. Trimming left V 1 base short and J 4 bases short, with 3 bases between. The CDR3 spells CSARVSDTQYF. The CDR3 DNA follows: TGCAGTGCTAGAGTATCAGATACGCAGTATTTT.

The CDR3 nucleotides are TGTGCCACCAGCACAGATAGCCTCAATGAGCAGTTCTTC. Translating it yields CATSTDSLNEQFF. The chain has TRBV15 and TRBJ2-1, with D unclear. The CDR3 runs to 13 residues. Trimming shortened V by 4 bases and J by 6 bases, and 10 bases separated the two germline ends. The germline CDR1 and CDR2 sequences are LNHNV and YYDKDF (reference sequence).

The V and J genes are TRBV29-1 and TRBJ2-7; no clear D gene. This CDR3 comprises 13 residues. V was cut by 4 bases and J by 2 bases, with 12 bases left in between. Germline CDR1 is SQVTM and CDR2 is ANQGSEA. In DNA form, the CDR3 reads TGCAGCGTTGGACGGTTGGGCACCTACGAGCAGTACTTC. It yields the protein CSVGRLGTYEQYF.

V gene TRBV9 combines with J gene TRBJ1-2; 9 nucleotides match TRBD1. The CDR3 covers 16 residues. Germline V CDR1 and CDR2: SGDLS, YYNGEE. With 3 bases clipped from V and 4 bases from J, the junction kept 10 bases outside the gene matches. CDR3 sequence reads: CASSGTYRGLVYGYTF. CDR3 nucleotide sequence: TGTGCCAGCAGCGGAACATACAGGGGGCTCGTCTATGGCTACACCTTC. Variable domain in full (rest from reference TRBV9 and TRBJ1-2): DSGVTQTPKHLITATGQRVTLRCSPRSGDLSVYWYQQSLDQGLQFLIQYYNGEERAKGNILERFSAQQFPDLHSELNLSSLELGDSALYFCASSGTYRGLVYGYTFGSGTRLTVV.

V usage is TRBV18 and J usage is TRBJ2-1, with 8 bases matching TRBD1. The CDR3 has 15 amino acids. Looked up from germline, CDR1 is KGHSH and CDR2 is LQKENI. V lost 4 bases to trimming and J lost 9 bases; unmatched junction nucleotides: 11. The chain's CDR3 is CASSRGTGVVGEQFF. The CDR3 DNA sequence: TGTGCCAGCTCACGTGGGACAGGCGTGGTGGGTGAGCAGTTCTTC.

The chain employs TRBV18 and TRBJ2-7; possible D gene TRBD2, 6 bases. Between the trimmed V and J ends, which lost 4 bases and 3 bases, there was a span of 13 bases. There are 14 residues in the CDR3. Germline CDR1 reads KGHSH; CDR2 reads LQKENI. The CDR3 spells CASSLGGLLYEQYF. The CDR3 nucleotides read TGTGCCAGCTCACTCGGCGGACTACTCTACGAGCAGTACTTC.

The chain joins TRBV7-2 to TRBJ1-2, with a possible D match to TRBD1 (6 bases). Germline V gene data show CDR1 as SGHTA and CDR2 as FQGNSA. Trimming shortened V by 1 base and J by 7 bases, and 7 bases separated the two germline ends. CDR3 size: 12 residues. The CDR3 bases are TGTGCCAGCAGCTTAGACAGGGCTGGCTACACCTTC. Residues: CASSLDRAGYTF.

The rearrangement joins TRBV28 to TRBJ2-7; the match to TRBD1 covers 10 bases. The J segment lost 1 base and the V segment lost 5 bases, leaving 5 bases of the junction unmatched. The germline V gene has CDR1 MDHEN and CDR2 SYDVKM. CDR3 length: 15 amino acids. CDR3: CASSGSDRGSYEQYF. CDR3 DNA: TGTGCCAGCAGTGGATCGGACAGGGGGTCCTACGAGCAGTACTTC.

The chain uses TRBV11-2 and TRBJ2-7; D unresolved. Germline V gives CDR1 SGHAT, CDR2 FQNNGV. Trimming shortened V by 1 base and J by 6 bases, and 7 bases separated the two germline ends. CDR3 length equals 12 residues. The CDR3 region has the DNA TGTGCCAGCAGCTTAGTAGTCTCCGAGCAGTACTTC. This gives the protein CASSLVVSEQYF.

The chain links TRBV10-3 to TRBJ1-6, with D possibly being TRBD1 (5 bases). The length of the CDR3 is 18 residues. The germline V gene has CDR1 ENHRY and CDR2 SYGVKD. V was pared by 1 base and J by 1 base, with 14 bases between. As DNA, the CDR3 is TGTGCCATCAGTGAGTTTAAGGCAGGGACTTCCTATAATTCACCCCTCCACTTT. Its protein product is CAISEFKAGTSYNSPLHF.